The T cell receptor beta chain described here comes from a study of blood T cell repertoires in COVID-19. Study at large: PBMCs, B-cell-depleted T cells, or T cells were the source of the cDNA or gDNA that made up the material.

The repertoire was sequenced with immunoSEQ multiplex PCR; TCRdb's copy has only in-frame clones and lacks some. Of about 100,000 clones detected, approximately 90% appear once; the ten largest clones hold more than 3.5%. The ends lost 4 bases at V and 1 base at J; junction bases unmatched: 10. Germline-derived CDR1 and CDR2 are SGHAT and FQNNGV. CDR3 length equals 16 residues. This receptor was identified in a human donor with COVID-19, enrolled during active disease. The donor label of this sample is uncertain. J is TRBJ2-7 and V is TRBV11-2, with 7 bases matching TRBD1. Material for sequencing was peripheral blood. The CDR3 DNA reads TGTGCCAGCAGCTCCATAAGTGGACAGGTTTCCTACGAGCAGTACTTC. The encoded protein is CASSSISGQVSYEQYF.